This is a list of T cell receptor beta chains from one sample in a study of cytomegalovirus exposure and HLA in healthy donors. The table came from immunoSEQ multiplex PCR; TCRdb's copy has only in-frame clones and leaves some out. Of 40,000 or so clones in the sample, 90% were seen once. The specimen was PBMCs. Receptors originate from a woman aged 18-29 years in good health and CMV-seronegative. Each CDR3 is given without its conserved first and last residue.

v_call	j_call	cdr3_aa
TRBV5-6	TRBJ2-1	ASSLRLAGAKSEQF
TRBV7-3	TRBJ2-1	ASSFDGTSGYNEQF
TRBV2	TRBJ2-3	ASRLETDFSTDTQY
TRBV5-1	TRBJ1-3	ASSRAGAYSGNTIY
TRBV11-2	TRBJ2-5	ASRITGTETQY
TRBV4-1	TRBJ1-2	ASSQDLGGGYT
TRBV28	TRBJ2-3	ASSSYTTGLAGGAGSQY
TRBV27	TRBJ2-7	ASSSRGTSGRYEQY
TRBV5-1	TRBJ2-3	ASSLILAGSPATQY
TRBV28	TRBJ1-2	ASSFFPGEGYGYT
TRBV7-6	TRBJ1-4	ASSPTTGRDEKLF
TRBV5-1	TRBJ2-1	ASSLYTGERYNEQF
TRBV29-1	TRBJ2-1	SGWGTSGRAEQF
TRBV2	TRBJ1-4	ASRTGGYDEKLF
TRBV5-1	TRBJ2-6	ASSPEGGGGANVLT
TRBV7-9	TRBJ1-1	SSSLRGGRDEAF
TRBV29-1	TRBJ2-5	SVEPHQETQY
TRBV15	TRBJ2-2	ATSRERGDTGELF
TRBV19	TRBJ2-2	ASRSGRGSTGELF
TRBV6-4	TRBJ1-5	ASSEGTGPHQPQH
TRBV5-6	TRBJ1-2	ASSFGVTGGDGYT
TRBV5-4	TRBJ2-7	ASRLDFPSSYEQY
TRBV6-1	TRBJ2-7	ASSGWESGEQY
TRBV5-1	TRBJ2-6	ASSLGSTNDLGGANVLT
TRBV25-1	TRBJ1-1	ASTRTGGRGEAF
TRBV6-6	TRBJ1-5	ASSSSGAPYQPQH
TRBV28	TRBJ1-1	ASRGWGLGPNTEAF
TRBV11-3	TRBJ1-6	ASSSGGTKSPLH
TRBV19	TRBJ2-4	ASSTGAKNIQY
TRBV5-6	TRBJ2-2	ASSWGLAGNTGELF
TRBV9	TRBJ2-3	ASSVASGGIADTQY
TRBV5-1	TRBJ1-4	ASSLGDQNEKLF
TRBV27	TRBJ1-1	ASSLSWSGTNEAF
TRBV18	NA	ASSYGQDTYEQY
TRBV6-1	TRBJ1-4	ASSEYATNEKLF
TRBV28	TRBJ2-1	ASDGDNEQF
TRBV18	TRBJ1-2	ASSPPPDRGYGYT
TRBV6-5	TRBJ2-7	ASRNRDYSYEQY
TRBV5-4	TRBJ1-3	ASSFSPTGTGNTIY
TRBV4-3	TRBJ1-1	ASSQEPRGLNTEAF
TRBV6-5	TRBJ2-3	ASSYSGQSTDTQY
TRBV5-4	TRBJ1-2	ASSLPQGPGQGIYGYT
TRBV7-8	TRBJ2-7	ASSSPRVGLSYEQY